A single sample is the source of the 6 T cell receptor beta chains below, sequenced in a study of response to subunit inactivated influenza vaccine. From the RT-PCR reads, TCRdb called clonotypes with MiXCR, one entry per CDR3 protein. The sample lists hundreds of thousands of distinct CDR3 sequences; roughly 20% were seen once. Sequencing used PBMCs from blood, obtained roughly 5 days after vaccination. The receptors stem from a man between 45 and 60 years old who received an inactivated influenza vaccine.

The V gene is TRBV20-1, the J gene TRBJ2-7, with 9 nucleotides matching TRBD2. V gave up 0 bases and J gave up 5 bases; unmatched junction bases: 8. Germline V gene lookup returns CDR1 DFQATT and CDR2 SNEGSKA (reference sequence). The CDR3 runs to 15 residues. The CDR3 protein is CSARDILAGMNEQYF. The CDR3 DNA reads as TGCAGTGCTAGAGATATCCTAGCGGGAATGAACGAGCAGTACTTC.

The V call is TRBV20-1, the J call TRBJ2-7, with D uncertain. This CDR3 has 13 residues. Germline V gives CDR1 DFQATT, CDR2 SNEGSKA (reference sequence). Trimming removed 0 bases at V and 3 bases at J, with 9 bases between. DNA for the CDR3: TGCAGTGCTAGAGACCCCCCTAGCTACGAGCAGTACTTC. Protein product: CSARDPPSYEQYF.

This clonotype has a count of ten or more. The V and J genes are TRBV10-3 and TRBJ1-1; D gene ambiguous. The germline V gene has CDR1 ENHRY and CDR2 SYGVKD. Trimming took off 7 bases at V and 7 bases at J, with 19 bases between the two ends. This CDR3 has 14 residues. The CDR3 spells CAINSGSGAGEAFF. As DNA, the CDR3 is TGTGCCATCAATTCTGGCAGTGGAGCCGGTGAAGCTTTCTTT.

The V gene is TRBV29-1, the J gene TRBJ2-7, with no clear D. With 2 bases removed from V and 3 bases from J, the gap between germline ends came to 11 bases. The CDR3 totals 13 residues. Germline V CDR1 and CDR2: SQVTM, ANQGSEA. This chain's CDR3 is CSVERAKNYEQYF. The CDR3 DNA sequence: TGCAGCGTTGAACGGGCTAAGAACTACGAGCAGTACTTC.

A few counts support this clonotype. This chain uses TRBV7-3 with TRBJ2-1; 10 nucleotides match TRBD2. In germline, CDR1 is SGHTA, CDR2 FQGTGA. V shed 2 bases, J shed 3 bases, and the junction held 7 bases outside the gene matches. The CDR3 is made up of 17 amino acids. The CDR3 sequence is CASSLLAGALGYNEQFF. In DNA form, the CDR3 reads TGTGCCAGCAGCTTACTAGCGGGAGCGCTTGGCTACAATGAGCAGTTCTTC.

CDR3 protein: CASSFQGQTEAFF. CDR3 nucleotides: TGTGCCAGCAGTTTTCAGGGACAAACTGAAGCTTTCTTT. The chain uses TRBV12-3 or TRBV12-4 and TRBJ1-1; a possible D gene is TRBD1 (6 bases). The CDR3 extends over 13 amino acids. V lost 3 bases and J lost 5, with 10 bases in between.